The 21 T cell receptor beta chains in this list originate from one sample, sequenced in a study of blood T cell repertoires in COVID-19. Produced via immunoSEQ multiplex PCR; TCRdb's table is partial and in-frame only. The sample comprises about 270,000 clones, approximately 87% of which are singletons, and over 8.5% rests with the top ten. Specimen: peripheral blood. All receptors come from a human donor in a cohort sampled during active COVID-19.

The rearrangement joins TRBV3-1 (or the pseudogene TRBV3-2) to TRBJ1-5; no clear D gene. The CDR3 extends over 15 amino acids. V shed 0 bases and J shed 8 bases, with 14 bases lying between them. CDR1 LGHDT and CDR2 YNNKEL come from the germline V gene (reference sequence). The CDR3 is CASSQDRRLNKPQHF. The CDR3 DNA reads TGTGCCAGCAGCCAAGACCGCCGACTTAATAAGCCCCAGCATTTT.

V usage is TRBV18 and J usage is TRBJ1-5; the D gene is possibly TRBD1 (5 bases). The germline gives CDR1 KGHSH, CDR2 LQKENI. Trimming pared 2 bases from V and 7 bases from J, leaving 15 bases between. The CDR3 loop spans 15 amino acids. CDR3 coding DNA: TGTGCCAGCTCACCAAACGGAGGGGCCGAGCAGCCCCAGCATTTT. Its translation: CASSPNGGAEQPQHF. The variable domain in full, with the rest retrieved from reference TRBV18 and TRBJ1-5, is NAGVMQNPRHLVRRRGQEARLRCSPMKGHSHVYWYRQLPEEGLKFMVYLQKENIIDESGMPKERFSAEFPKEGPSILRIQQVVRGDSAAYFCASSPNGGAEQPQHFGDGTRLSIL.

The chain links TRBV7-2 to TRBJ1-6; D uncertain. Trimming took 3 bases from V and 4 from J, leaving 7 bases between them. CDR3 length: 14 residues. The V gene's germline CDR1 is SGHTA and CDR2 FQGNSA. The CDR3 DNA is TGTGCCAGCAGCTTGGGCAGTTATAATTCACCCCTCCACTTT. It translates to CASSLGSYNSPLHF.

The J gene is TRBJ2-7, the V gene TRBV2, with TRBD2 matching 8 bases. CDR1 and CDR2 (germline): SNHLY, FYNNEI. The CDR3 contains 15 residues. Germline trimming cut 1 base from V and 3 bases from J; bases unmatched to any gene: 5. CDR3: CASSEDGRALYEQYF. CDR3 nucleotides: TGTGCCAGCAGTGAAGACGGGAGGGCCCTCTACGAGCAGTACTTC.

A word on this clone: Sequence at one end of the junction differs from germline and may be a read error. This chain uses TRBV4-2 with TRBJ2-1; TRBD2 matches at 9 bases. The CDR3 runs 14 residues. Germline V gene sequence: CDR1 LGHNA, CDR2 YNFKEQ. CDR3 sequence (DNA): TGTGCCAGCAGCCAAGAGGCGACTATGGGACTAGCCGTCTTC. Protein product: CASSQEATMGLAVF.

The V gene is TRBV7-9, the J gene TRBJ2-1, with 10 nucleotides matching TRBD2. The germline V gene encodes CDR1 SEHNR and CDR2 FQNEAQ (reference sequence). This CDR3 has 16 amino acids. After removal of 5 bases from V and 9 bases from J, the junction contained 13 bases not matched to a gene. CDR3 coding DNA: TGTGCCAGCAGCCTTCCAGGGCTAGCGGGAGCGGTTGAGCAGTTCTTC. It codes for CASSLPGLAGAVEQFF.

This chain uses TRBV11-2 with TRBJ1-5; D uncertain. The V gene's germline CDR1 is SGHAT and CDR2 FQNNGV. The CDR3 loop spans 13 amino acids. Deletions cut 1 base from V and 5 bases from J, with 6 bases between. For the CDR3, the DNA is TGTGCCAGCAGCTTAGCGGGGTATCAGCCCCAGCATTTT. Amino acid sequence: CASSLAGYQPQHF. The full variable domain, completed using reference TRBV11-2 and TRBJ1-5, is EAGVAQSPRYKIIEKRQSVAFWCNPISGHATLYWYQQILGQGPKLLIQFQNNGVVDDSQLPKDRFSAERLKGVDSTLKIQPAKLEDSAVYLCASSLAGYQPQHFGDGTRLSIL.

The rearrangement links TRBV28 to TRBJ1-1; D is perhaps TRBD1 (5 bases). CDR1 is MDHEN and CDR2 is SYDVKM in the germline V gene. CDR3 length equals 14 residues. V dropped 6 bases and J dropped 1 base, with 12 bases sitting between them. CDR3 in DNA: TGTGCCAGCAGCCCTGGCGACAGGAACACTGAAGCTTTCTTT. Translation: CASSPGDRNTEAFF.

For the CDR3, the DNA is TGCAGCGTCGAACCCAGATCTGGAAACACCATATATTTT. Amino acid sequence: CSVEPRSGNTIYF. The chain combines TRBV29-1 with TRBJ1-3; the D is unclear. In germline, CDR1 is SQVTM, CDR2 ANQGSEA. The germline V and J ends were trimmed by 6 bases and 1 base, with 10 bases remaining between them. The CDR3 runs to 13 residues.

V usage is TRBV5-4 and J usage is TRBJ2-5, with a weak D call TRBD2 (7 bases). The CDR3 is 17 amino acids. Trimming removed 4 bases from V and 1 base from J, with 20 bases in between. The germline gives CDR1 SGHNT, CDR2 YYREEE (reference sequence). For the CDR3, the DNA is TGTGCCAGCAGCGGGGGGGGCGTTAGCGGCCTCCAAGAGACCCAGTACTTC. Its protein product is CASSGGGVSGLQETQYF.

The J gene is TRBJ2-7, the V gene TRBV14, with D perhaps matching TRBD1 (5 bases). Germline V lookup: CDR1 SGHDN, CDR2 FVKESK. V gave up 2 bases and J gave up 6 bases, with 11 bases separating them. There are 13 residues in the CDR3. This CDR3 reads CASSQQQASEQYF. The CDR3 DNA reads TGTGCCAGCAGCCAACAACAGGCGAGCGAGCAGTACTTC. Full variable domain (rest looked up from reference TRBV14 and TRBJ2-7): EAGVTQFPSHSVIEKGQTVTLRCDPISGHDNLYWYRRVMGKEIKFLLHFVKESKQDESGMPNNRFLAERTGGTYSTLKVQPAELEDSGVYFCASSQQQASEQYFGPGTRLTVT.

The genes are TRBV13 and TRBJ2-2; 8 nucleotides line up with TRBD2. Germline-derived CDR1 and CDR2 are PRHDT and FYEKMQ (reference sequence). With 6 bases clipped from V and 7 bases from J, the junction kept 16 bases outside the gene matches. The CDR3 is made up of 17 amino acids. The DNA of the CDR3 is TGTGCCAGCAGAGCCCGTATGTTTAGCGGGAACGGCGGGGAGCTGTTTTTT. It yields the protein CASRARMFSGNGGELFF.

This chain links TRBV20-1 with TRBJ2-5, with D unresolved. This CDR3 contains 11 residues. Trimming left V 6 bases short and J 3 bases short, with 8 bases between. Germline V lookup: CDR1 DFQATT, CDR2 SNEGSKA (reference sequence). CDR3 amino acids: CSALSEETQYF. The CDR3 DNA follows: TGCAGTGCGTTGAGCGAAGAGACCCAGTACTTC.

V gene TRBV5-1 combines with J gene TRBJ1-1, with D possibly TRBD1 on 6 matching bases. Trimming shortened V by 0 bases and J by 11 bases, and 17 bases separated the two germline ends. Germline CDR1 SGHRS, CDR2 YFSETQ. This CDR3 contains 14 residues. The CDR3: CASSLVPGDPSAFF. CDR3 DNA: TGCGCCAGCAGCTTGGTACCAGGGGACCCGTCTGCTTTCTTT.

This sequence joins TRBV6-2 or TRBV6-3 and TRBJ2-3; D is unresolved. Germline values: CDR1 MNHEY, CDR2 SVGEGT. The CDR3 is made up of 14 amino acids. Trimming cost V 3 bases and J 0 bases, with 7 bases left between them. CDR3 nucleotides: TGTGCCAGCAGTTATCGTACTAGCACAGATACGCAGTATTTT. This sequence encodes CASSYRTSTDTQYF.

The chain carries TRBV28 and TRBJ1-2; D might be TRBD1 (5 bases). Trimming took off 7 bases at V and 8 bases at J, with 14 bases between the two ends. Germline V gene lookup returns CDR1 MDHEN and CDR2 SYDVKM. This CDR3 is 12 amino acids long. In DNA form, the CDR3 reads TGTGCCAGCAACCCTGGGGCAGCCGGCTACACCTTC. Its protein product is CASNPGAAGYTF.

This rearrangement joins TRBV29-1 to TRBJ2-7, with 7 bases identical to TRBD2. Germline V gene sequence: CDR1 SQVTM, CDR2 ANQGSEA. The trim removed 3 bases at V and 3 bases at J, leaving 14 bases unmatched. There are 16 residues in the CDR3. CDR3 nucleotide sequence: TGCAGCGTTGAGGTTTGGGGGGGGAAGGTCGGCTACGAGCAGTACTTC. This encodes CSVEVWGGKVGYEQYF.

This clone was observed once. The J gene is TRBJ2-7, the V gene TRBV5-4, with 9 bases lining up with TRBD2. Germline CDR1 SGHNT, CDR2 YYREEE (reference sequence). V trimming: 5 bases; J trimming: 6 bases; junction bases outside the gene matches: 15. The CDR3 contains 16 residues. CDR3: CASRSQLGGGGFEQYF. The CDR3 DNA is TGTGCCAGCAGGAGTCAACTCGGCGGGGGGGGTTTCGAGCAGTACTTC.

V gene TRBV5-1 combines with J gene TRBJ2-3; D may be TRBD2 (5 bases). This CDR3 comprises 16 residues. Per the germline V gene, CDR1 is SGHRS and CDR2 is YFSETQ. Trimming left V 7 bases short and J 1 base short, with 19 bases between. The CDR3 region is CASSFGGGRGTDTQYF. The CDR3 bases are TGCGCCAGCTCATTTGGAGGTGGGAGAGGCACAGATACGCAGTATTTT.

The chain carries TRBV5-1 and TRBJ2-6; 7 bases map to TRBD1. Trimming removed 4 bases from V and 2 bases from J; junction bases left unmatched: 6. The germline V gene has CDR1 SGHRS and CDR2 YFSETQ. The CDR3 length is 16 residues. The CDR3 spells CASSDRTGAGANVLTF. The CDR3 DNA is TGCGCCAGCAGCGACCGGACAGGTGCTGGGGCCAACGTCCTGACTTTC.

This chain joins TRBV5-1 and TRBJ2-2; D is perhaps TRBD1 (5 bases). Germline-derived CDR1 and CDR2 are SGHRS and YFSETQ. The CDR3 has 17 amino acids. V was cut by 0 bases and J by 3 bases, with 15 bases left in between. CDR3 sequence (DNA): TGCGCCAGCAGCTTGGCCGCAGGGATAGATTACACCGGGGAGCTGTTTTTT. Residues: CASSLAAGIDYTGELFF.